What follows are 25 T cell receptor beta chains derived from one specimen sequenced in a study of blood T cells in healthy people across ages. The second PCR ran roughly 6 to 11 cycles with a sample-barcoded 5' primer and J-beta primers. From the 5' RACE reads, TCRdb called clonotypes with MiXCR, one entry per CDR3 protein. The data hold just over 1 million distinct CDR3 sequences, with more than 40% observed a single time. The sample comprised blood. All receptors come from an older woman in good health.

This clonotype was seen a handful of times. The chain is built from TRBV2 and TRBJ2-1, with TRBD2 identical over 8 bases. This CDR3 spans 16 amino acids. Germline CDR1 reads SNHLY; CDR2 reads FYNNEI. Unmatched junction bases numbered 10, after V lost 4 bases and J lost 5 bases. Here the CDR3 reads CASSVRAGGRHNEQFF. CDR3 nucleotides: TGTGCCAGCAGTGTACGGGCGGGAGGCCGACACAATGAGCAGTTCTTC.

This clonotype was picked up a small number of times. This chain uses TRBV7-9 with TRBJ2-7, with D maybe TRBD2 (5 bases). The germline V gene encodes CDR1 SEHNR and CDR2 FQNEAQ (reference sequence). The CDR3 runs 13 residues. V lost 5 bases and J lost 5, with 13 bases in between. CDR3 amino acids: CASSGQAGHEQYF. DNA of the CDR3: TGTGCCAGCAGCGGCCAGGCGGGCCACGAGCAGTACTTC.

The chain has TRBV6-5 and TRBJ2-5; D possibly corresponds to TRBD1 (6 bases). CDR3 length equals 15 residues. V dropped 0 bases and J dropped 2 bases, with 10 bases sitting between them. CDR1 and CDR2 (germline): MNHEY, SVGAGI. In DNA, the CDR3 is TGTGCCAGCAGTTACTCGACAGGCTCTCAAGAGACCCAGTACTTC. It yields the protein CASSYSTGSQETQYF.

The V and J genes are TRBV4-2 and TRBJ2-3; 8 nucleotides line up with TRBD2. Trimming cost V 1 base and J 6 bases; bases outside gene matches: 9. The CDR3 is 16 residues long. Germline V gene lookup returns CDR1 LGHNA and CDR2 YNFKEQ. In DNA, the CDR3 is TGTGCCAGCAGCCAAGTTTTCGGGAGGGAGGCGGATACGCAGTATTTT. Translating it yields CASSQVFGREADTQYF.

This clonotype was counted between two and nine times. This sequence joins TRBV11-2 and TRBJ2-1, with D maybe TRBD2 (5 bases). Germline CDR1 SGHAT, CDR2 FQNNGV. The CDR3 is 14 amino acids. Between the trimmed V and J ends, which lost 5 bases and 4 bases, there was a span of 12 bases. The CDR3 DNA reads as TGTGCCAGCAGCCCCCCCGGACTGTACAATGAGCAGTTCTTC. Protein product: CASSPPGLYNEQFF.

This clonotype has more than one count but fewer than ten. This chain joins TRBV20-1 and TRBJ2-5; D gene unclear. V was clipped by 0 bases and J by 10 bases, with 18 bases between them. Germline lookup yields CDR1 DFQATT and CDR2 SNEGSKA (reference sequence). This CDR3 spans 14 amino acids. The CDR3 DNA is TGCAGTGCTAGAGATCTAGTTCAAGGAGAGGACCAGTACTTC. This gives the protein CSARDLVQGEDQYF.

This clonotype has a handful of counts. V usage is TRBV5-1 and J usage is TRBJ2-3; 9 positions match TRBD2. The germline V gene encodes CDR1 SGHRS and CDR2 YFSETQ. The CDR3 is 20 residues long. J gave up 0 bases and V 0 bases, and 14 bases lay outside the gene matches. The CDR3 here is CASSLASLWRLAESTDTQYF. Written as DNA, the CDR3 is TGCGCCAGCAGCTTGGCCTCATTATGGAGACTAGCGGAGAGCACAGATACGCAGTATTTT.

CDR3 sequence (DNA): TGTGCCAGCAGTGGACTAGCGGGTCCCAGCCGGATTGAGCAGTTCTTC. Its translation: CASSGLAGPSRIEQFF. This rearrangement joins TRBV6-1 to TRBJ2-1; 10 bases agree with TRBD2. The CDR3 runs 16 residues. With 4 bases clipped from V and 9 bases from J, the junction kept 12 bases outside the gene matches. The germline gives CDR1 MNHNS, CDR2 SASEGT.

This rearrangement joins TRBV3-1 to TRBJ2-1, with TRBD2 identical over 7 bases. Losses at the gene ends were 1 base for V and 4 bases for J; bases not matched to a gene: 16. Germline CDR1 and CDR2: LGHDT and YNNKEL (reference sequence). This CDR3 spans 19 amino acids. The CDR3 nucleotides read TGTGCCAGCAGCCAAGCCCCTACAATGACTAGCCCTAATTACAATGAGCAGTTCTTC. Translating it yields CASSQAPTMTSPNYNEQFF.

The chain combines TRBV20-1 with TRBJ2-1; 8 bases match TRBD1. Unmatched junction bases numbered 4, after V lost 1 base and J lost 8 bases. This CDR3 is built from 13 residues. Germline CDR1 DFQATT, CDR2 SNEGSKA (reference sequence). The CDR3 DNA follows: TGCAGTGCTAGAGGCGACAGGGGTCATGAGCAGTTCTTC. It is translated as CSARGDRGHEQFF.

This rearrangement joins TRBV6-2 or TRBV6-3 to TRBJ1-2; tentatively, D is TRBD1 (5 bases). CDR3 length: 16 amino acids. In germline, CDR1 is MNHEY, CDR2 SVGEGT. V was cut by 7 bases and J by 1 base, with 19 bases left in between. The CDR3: CASILGAANRNYGYTF. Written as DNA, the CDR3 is TGTGCCAGCATTCTAGGGGCAGCCAACCGTAACTATGGCTACACCTTC.

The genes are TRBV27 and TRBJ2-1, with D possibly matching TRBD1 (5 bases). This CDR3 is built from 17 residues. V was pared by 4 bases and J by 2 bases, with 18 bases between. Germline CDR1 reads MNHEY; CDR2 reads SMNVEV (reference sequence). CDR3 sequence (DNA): TGTGCCAGCAGTTCAGGGCCCGGTTTTAGCACCTACAATGAGCAGTTCTTC. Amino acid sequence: CASSSGPGFSTYNEQFF.

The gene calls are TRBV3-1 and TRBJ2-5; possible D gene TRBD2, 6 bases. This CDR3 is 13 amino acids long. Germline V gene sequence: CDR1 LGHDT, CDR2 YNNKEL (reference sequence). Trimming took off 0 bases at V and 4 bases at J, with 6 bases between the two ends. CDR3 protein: CASSQDSGETQYF. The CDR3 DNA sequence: TGTGCCAGCAGCCAAGATAGCGGAGAGACCCAGTACTTC.

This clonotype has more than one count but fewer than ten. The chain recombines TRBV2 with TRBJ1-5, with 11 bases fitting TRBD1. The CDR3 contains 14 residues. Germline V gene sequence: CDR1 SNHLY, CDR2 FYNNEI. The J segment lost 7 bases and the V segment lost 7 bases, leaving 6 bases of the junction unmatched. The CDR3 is CASNRDRGAQPQHF. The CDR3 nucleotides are TGTGCCAGCAACCGGGACAGGGGGGCCCAGCCCCAGCATTTT.

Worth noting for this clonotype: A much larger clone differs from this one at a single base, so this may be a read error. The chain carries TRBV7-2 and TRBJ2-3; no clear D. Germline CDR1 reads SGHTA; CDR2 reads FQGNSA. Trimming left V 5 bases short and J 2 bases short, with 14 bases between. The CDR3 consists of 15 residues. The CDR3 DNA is TGTGCCAGCAGCCCGACCGGGCCCCTCACAGATACGCAGTATTTT. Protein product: CASSPTGPLTDTQYF.

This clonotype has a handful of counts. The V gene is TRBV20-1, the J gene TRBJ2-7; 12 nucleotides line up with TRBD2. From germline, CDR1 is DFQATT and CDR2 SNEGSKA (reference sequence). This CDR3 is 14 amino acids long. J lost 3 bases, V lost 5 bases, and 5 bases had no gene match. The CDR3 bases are TGCAGTGCTCATGGGACTAGCGGGTTCTACGAGCAGTACTTC. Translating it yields CSAHGTSGFYEQYF.

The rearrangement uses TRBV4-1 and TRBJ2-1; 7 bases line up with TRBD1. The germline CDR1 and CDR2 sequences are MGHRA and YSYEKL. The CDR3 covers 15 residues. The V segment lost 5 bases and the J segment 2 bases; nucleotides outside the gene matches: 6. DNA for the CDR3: TGCGCCAGCAGCTCGCAACAGGGGCCCTACAATGAGCAGTTCTTC. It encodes CASSSQQGPYNEQFF.

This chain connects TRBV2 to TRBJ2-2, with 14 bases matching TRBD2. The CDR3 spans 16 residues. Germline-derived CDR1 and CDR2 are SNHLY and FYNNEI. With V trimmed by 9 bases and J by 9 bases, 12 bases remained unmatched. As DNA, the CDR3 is TGTGCCAGTAGGGGGCAGGGACTAGCGGGAGCGAGGGAGCTGTTTTTT. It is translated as CASRGQGLAGARELFF.

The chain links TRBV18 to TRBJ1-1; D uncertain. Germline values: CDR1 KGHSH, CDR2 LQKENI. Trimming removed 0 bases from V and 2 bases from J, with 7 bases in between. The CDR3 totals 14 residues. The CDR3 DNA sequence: TGTGCCAGCTCACCACCGAGAGCCAACACTGAAGCTTTCTTT. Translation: CASSPPRANTEAFF.

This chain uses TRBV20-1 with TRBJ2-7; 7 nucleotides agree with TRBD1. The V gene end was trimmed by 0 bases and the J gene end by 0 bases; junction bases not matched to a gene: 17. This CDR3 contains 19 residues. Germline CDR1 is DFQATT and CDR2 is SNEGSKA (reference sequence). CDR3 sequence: CSARDGPIPGTVYSYEQYF. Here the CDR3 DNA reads TGCAGTGCTAGAGACGGCCCTATCCCCGGGACAGTATACTCCTACGAGCAGTACTTC.

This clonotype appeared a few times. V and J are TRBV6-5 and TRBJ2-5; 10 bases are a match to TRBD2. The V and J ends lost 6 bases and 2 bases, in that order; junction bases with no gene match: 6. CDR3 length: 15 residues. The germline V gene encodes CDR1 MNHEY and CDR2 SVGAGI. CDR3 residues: CASSRAGGVQETQYF. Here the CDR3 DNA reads TGTGCCAGCAGCCGAGCGGGAGGGGTTCAAGAGACCCAGTACTTC.

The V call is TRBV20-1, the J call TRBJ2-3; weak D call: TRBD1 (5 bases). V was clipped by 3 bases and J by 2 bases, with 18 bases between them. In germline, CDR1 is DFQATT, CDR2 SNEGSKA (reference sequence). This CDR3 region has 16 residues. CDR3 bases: TGCAGTGCTAGTAGGGCGGAAGGACATCCCACAGATACGCAGTATTTT. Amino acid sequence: CSASRAEGHPTDTQYF.

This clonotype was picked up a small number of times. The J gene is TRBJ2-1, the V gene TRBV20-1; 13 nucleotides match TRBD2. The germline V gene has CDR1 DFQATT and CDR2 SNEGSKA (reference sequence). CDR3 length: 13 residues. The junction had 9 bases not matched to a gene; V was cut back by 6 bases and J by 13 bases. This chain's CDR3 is CSAPARTSGGQFF. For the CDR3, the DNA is TGCAGTGCCCCGGCCAGGACTAGCGGGGGCCAGTTCTTC.

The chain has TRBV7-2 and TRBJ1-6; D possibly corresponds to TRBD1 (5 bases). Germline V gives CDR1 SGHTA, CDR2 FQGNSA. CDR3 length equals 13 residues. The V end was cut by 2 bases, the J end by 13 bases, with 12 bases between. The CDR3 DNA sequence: TGTGCCAGCAGCTTAAAGAGGGACTCCCCCCTCCACTTT. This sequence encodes CASSLKRDSPLHF.

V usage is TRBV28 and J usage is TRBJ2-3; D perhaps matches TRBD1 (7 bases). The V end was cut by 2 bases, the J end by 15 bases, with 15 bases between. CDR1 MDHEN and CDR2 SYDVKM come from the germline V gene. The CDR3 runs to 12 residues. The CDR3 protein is CASSLIGRGVYF. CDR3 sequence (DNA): TGTGCCAGCAGTTTAATTGGCAGGGGGGTTTATTTT.